Below are 12 T cell receptor beta chains sequenced from a single sample in a study of cytomegalovirus exposure and HLA in healthy donors (TCRdb year 2017). The library was prepared using the immunoSEQ multiplex PCR assay. For the multiplex PCR, a mixture combining 60 forward primers for TCR Vbeta segments and 13 reverse primers for TCR Jbeta segments was used. TCRdb stores this immuneACCESS table with in-frame sequences only. Part of the clones is absent; in the studies checked, under half of the shortfall reflects unresolved V genes, and no reason is known for the rest. Here the sample has 140,000 to 150,000 clones; 65% to 85% occur a single time. The top ten constitute less than 4% of the sample. Sequenced material: PBMCs. Receptors were obtained from a male donor in good health and CMV-seronegative.

Concerning this clone itself: Other nucleotide sequences from this sample produce the same CDR3. The V call is TRBV5-1, the J call TRBJ2-2; 7 nucleotides agree with TRBD1. The germline gives CDR1 SGHRS, CDR2 YFSETQ. With V trimmed by 4 bases and J by 0 bases, 3 bases remained unmatched. This CDR3 is built from 15 residues. CDR3 in DNA: TGCGCCAGCAGCCCCGGACAGGCGAACACCGGGGAGCTGTTTTTT. This codes for CASSPGQANTGELFF.

CDR3 residues: CSAREEREQYF. The CDR3 DNA is TGCAGTGCTAGAGAGGAGCGGGAGCAGTACTTC. The V gene is TRBV20-1, the J gene TRBJ2-7; a possible D gene is TRBD2 (5 bases). Germline V gene lookup returns CDR1 DFQATT and CDR2 SNEGSKA (reference sequence). The CDR3 length is 11 residues. The V gene lost 0 bases and the J gene lost 7 bases, with 7 bases spanning the gap.

This chain connects TRBV7-9 to TRBJ2-5, with TRBD2 matching over 8 bases. J was trimmed by 3 bases and V by 5 bases; bases with no gene match: 14. Germline V gene data show CDR1 as SEHNR and CDR2 as FQNEAQ (reference sequence). The CDR3 extends over 17 amino acids. The CDR3 spells CASSSGVAGLVKETQYF. Written as DNA, the CDR3 is TGTGCCAGCAGCAGTGGGGTAGCGGGGCTGGTAAAAGAGACCCAGTACTTC.

The rearrangement links TRBV9 to TRBJ2-5, with D possibly matching TRBD2 (5 bases). The CDR3 runs to 14 residues. Germline CDR1 is SGDLS and CDR2 is YYNGEE. V dropped 0 bases and J dropped 4 bases, with 10 bases sitting between them. For the CDR3, the DNA is TGTGCCAGCAGCGTAGTCCCAGGAGGAGAGACCCAGTACTTC. Its translation is CASSVVPGGETQYF.

In this sample, this clone turned up once. This chain connects TRBV10-2 to TRBJ2-1, with 10 bases identical to TRBD2. Germline loops: CDR1 WSHSY, CDR2 SAAADI. This CDR3 comprises 12 residues. The V segment lost 10 bases and the J segment 5 bases; nucleotides outside the gene matches: 2. CDR3 bases: TGCGCCATCCTAGCGGGGGACAATGAGCAGTTCTTC. It codes for CAILAGDNEQFF.

The V call is TRBV27, the J call TRBJ1-2; the match to TRBD1 covers 10 bases. The CDR3 contains 17 residues. Germline V gene data show CDR1 as MNHEY and CDR2 as SMNVEV (reference sequence). V was pared by 2 bases and J by 3 bases, with 9 bases of the junction left unmatched. CDR3 DNA: TGTGCCAGCAGTTTAAGAGACAGGGGGCGATTGGACTATGGCTACACCTTC. This codes for CASSLRDRGRLDYGYTF.

This chain uses TRBV7-9 with TRBJ1-2, with D possibly TRBD1 on 5 matching bases. CDR1 SEHNR and CDR2 FQNEAQ come from the germline V gene (reference sequence). With 7 bases removed from V and 0 bases from J, the gap between germline ends came to 12 bases. The CDR3 covers 14 residues. The DNA of the CDR3 is TGTGCCAGCATCACGGGGGGGACTAACTATGGCTACACCTTC. It yields the protein CASITGGTNYGYTF.

The CDR3 protein is CASGQLEGPRGNTIYF. In nucleotides, the CDR3 is TGTGCCAGCGGCCAACTGGAGGGGCCCCGCGGAAACACCATATATTTT. V usage is TRBV6-6 and J usage is TRBJ1-3; D may be TRBD1 (5 bases). Trimming removed 8 bases at V and 4 bases at J, with 21 bases between. Germline CDR1 and CDR2: MNHNY and SVGAGI (reference sequence). The CDR3 length is 16 residues.

The chain joins TRBV27 to TRBJ2-4; D is unresolved. Trimming shortened V by 4 bases and J by 0 bases, and 4 bases separated the two germline ends. Germline CDR1 MNHEY, CDR2 SMNVEV (reference sequence). This CDR3 has 13 residues. CDR3 DNA sequence: TGTGCCAGCAGTTCACTAGCCAAAAACATTCAGTACTTC. It specifies CASSSLAKNIQYF.

This clone has only a few counts. The chain recombines TRBV19 with TRBJ1-2; D perhaps matches TRBD1 (5 bases). The V end lost 8 bases, the J end lost 4 bases, and 20 bases lay between the germline ends. The germline gives CDR1 LNHDA, CDR2 SQIVND (reference sequence). The length of the CDR3 is 15 residues. The CDR3 spells CASSNWKQASYGYTF. CDR3 coding DNA: TGTGCCAGTTCGAATTGGAAACAGGCTTCCTATGGCTACACCTTC. Variable domain in full (rest from reference TRBV19 and TRBJ1-2): DGGITQSPKYLFRKEGQNVTLSCEQNLNHDAMYWYRQDPGQGLRLIYYSQIVNDFQKGDIAEGYSVSREKKESFPLTVTSAQKNPTAFYLCASSNWKQASYGYTFGSGTRLTVV.

The gene calls are TRBV9 and TRBJ2-6; D not resolved. The CDR3 sequence is 13 residues long. The germline V gene encodes CDR1 SGDLS and CDR2 YYNGEE. The ends were cut back, 5 bases at V and 1 base at J, with 4 bases in the middle. CDR3 coding DNA: TGTGCCAGCAGTAATTCTGGGGCCAACGTCCTGACTTTC. It yields the protein CASSNSGANVLTF. The whole variable domain, filled in from reference TRBV9 and TRBJ2-6, reads DSGVTQTPKHLITATGQRVTLRCSPRSGDLSVYWYQQSLDQGLQFLIQYYNGEERAKGNILERFSAQQFPDLHSELNLSSLELGDSALYFCASSNSGANVLTFGAGSRLTVL.

This chain connects TRBV4-1 to TRBJ1-1, with 7 bases matching TRBD1. This CDR3 is built from 15 residues. Germline assignment: CDR1 MGHRA and CDR2 YSYEKL. Trimming took 2 bases from V and 4 from J; bases not matched to a gene: 7. The CDR3: CASSQTGVKGTEAFF. CDR3 sequence (DNA): TGCGCCAGCAGCCAAACAGGGGTAAAAGGCACTGAAGCTTTCTTT.